This T cell receptor (beta chain) comes out of a study of cytomegalovirus exposure and HLA in healthy donors. Primers included in the PCR were 60 Vbeta and 13 Jbeta primers. Only in-frame clones appear in the TCRdb table, and some are missing; sequencing was by immunoSEQ multiplex PCR. The table has some 130,000 clones, approximately 80% seen once; the top ten hold about 2.2%. Every donor was a healthy person donating bone marrow. At the time of sampling, donors were nominally healthy, though unrecorded immune exposures were likely. This clone was recorded only once. Antigen specificity is unknown. Trimming left V 0 bases short and J 5 bases short, with 9 bases between. The CDR3 loop spans 14 amino acids. The germline V gene has CDR1 MNHNS and CDR2 SASEGT. Findings of the study overall: TCR beta chain V- and J-gene trimming was linked, in a later analysis, to a missense variant in DCLRE1C. An analysis that came later showed most CMV-associated TCR beta chains appearing HLA-restricted.

The receptor comes from a man aged 25-40 years in good health and CMV-seronegative. This rearrangement joins TRBV6-1 to TRBJ2-3; D may be TRBD2 (6 bases). Source material: PBMCs. CDR3 region: CASSEATGEDTQYF. In DNA, the CDR3 is TGTGCCAGCAGTGAAGCGACGGGAGAAGATACGCAGTATTTT.